A selection of T cell receptor beta chains follows, all from one sample in a study of OX40 agonist ivuxolimab in advanced cancers. Data came from immunoSEQ multiplex PCR; TCRdb stores just in-frame clones and leaves some out. Among 84,000 or so clones listed, 88% were seen once. Material: CD4+ or CD8+ T cells sorted from blood, obtained in a trial of the OX40 agonist ivuxolimab. Every receptor here comes from an adult with an advanced solid tumor such as melanoma, head and neck, liver or kidney cancer. The CDR3 runs from the conserved cysteine through the conserved F or W. The D gene is left open where the match is weak. Some rows mark clone size as missing; the rest say once, few, many or name a class of expanded clone.

CDR3nt	CDR3aa	abundance	len	d_gene	v_gene	j_gene
TGTGCCAGCATGCCAGATACGCAGTATTTT	CASMPDTQYF	NA	10	NA	TRBV2	TRBJ2-3
TGTGCCAGCAGCCCCAGGACCACCAATCAGCCCCAGCATTTT	CASSPRTTNQPQHF	NA	14	NA	TRBV7-2	TRBJ1-5
TGTGCCAGCAGCGAGACAGGGCGACATCTGGATGAGCAGTTCTTC	CASSETGRHLDEQFF	NA	15	TRBD1	TRBV5-6	TRBJ2-1
TGTGCCAGCAGCTTGAAGGGGGGACAGGGGATGAACACTGAAGCTTTCTTT	CASSLKGGQGMNTEAFF	NA	17	TRBD1	TRBV5-8	TRBJ1-1
TGTGCCAGCAGTCTTCCAAAGGGGGTGAACACTGAAGCTTTCTTT	CASSLPKGVNTEAFF	NA	15	NA	TRBV5-4	TRBJ1-1
TGTGCCAGCTCACCACGGCAGCGGGGGGTTCACAATGAGCAGTTCTTC	CASSPRQRGVHNEQFF	NA	16	TRBD2	TRBV18	TRBJ2-1
TGTGCCACCCTCCGGGACTATAATCAGCCCCAGCATTTT	CATLRDYNQPQHF	NA	13	NA	TRBV19	TRBJ1-5
TGTGCCAGCACGGGACGGGGCAATCAGCCCCAGCATTTT	CASTGRGNQPQHF	NA	13	NA	TRBV21-1	TRBJ1-5
TGTGCCATCAGTGACGGACAGGCTGGAAACACCATATATTTT	CAISDGQAGNTIYF	few	14	TRBD1	TRBV10-3	TRBJ1-3
TGTGCCAGCAGTTTATATGGGACCCGAGATCGGTCAGATACGCAGTATTTT	CASSLYGTRDRSDTQYF	NA	17	NA	TRBV27	TRBJ2-3
TGTGCCAGCAGCTTGGAAGCGGTTCGTTCACCCCTCCACTTT	CASSLEAVRSPLHF	NA	14	NA	TRBV5-4	TRBJ1-6
TGTGCCAGCAGTGGCGGGACAGCTTATGGCTACACCTTC	CASSGGTAYGYTF	NA	13	TRBD1	TRBV6-5	TRBJ1-2
TGCGCCAGCAGCCAGGGAGAGTTGGGCTACACCTTC	CASSQGELGYTF	NA	12	NA	TRBV4-1	TRBJ1-2
TGTGCCAGCAGTGACTGGCGAAATCAGCCCCAGCATTTT	CASSDWRNQPQHF	NA	13	NA	TRBV6-1	TRBJ1-5
TGTGCCAGCAAGCTCGAAGGGGGCACCGGGGAGCTGTTTTTT	CASKLEGGTGELFF	NA	14	NA	TRBV27	TRBJ2-2
TGTGCCAGCAGCTTAGCAGCAGGGGCCTCCTATGGCTACACCTTC	CASSLAAGASYGYTF	NA	15	NA	TRBV7-6	TRBJ1-2
TGCGCCAGCAGCCTCAACAGCAACTATGGCTACACCTTC	CASSLNSNYGYTF	once	13	NA	TRBV5-1	TRBJ1-2
TGTGCCAGCAGTCCTTCACCGGGGGGGGTGAACACCGGGGAGCTGTTTTTT	CASSPSPGGVNTGELFF	NA	17	TRBD2	TRBV11-2	TRBJ2-2
TGCGCCAGCAGCGTAGACAGGGCAGCCTTTGCCTACGAGCAGTACTTC	CASSVDRAAFAYEQYF	medium-sized	16	TRBD1	TRBV5-1	TRBJ2-7
TGTGCCAGTAGTATCTCTCTCAGGGGGCAAGGCTACACCTTC	CASSISLRGQGYTF	NA	14	TRBD1	TRBV19	TRBJ1-2
TGTGCCAGCAGTCCGACGGCAAACACTGAAGCTTTCTTT	CASSPTANTEAFF	NA	13	NA	TRBV6-6	TRBJ1-1
TGTGCCAGCAGGCGGACAGGGGGGGGGACTCAGCCCCAGCATTTT	CASRRTGGGTQPQHF	NA	15	TRBD1	TRBV27	TRBJ1-5
TGTGCCAGCAAGGGGGGAGGGACCGGGGAGCTGTTTTTT	CASKGGGTGELFF	NA	13	NA	TRBV6-5	TRBJ2-2
TGTGCCAGCTCACTATTGGGCATTCAGGGCCTGAGGAACTACGAGCAGTACTTC	CASSLLGIQGLRNYEQYF	NA	18	NA	TRBV18	TRBJ2-7
TGTGCCAGCAGCTCCCCTATGGCTTGGAACACTGAAGCTTTCTTT	CASSSPMAWNTEAFF	NA	15	NA	TRBV13	TRBJ1-1
TGTGCCAGCAGTACAGGGGGCTTTGGCTATGGCTACACCTTC	CASSTGGFGYGYTF	NA	14	TRBD1	TRBV25-1	TRBJ1-2
TGTGCCAGCAGTGGGGGGGGACTGGGCTACGAGCAGTACTTC	CASSGGGLGYEQYF	NA	14	TRBD2	TRBV6-1	TRBJ2-7
TGTGCCAGCAGTTCTTTGACCCATCGGGGACAGGGCCGAGCTGGCTACACCTTC	CASSSLTHRGQGRAGYTF	NA	18	TRBD1	TRBV27	TRBJ1-2
TGCGCCAGCAGCTTGAACACGGGGAACACTGAAGCTTTCTTT	CASSLNTGNTEAFF	NA	14	NA	TRBV5-1	TRBJ1-1